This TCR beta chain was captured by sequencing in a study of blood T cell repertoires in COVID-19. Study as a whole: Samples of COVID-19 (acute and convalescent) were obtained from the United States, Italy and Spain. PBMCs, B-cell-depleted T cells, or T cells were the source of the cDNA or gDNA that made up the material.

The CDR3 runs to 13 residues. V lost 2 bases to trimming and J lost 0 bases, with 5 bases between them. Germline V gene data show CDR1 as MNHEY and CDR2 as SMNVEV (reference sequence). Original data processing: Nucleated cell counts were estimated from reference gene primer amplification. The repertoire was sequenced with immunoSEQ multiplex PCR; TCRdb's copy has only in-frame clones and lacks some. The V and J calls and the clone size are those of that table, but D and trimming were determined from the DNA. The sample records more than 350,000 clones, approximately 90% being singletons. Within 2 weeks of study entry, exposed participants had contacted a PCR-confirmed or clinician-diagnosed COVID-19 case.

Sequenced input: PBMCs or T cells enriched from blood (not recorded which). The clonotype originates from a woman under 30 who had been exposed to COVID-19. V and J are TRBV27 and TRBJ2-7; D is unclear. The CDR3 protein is CASSLAVSYEQYF. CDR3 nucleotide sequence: TGTGCCAGCAGTTTAGCGGTCTCCTACGAGCAGTACTTC.